This T cell receptor (beta chain) was documented in a study of blood T cell repertoires in COVID-19. In the study overall: Collection of acute and convalescent COVID-19 samples took place in the United States, Italy and Spain. T cells, B-cell-depleted T cells, or PBMCs supplied cDNA or gDNA.

Authors' data handling: Researchers report that nucleated cell counts were estimated from reference gene primer amplification. Libraries were prepared by immunoSEQ multiplex PCR; TCRdb keeps only in-frame clonotypes and omits some of them. That table furnishes V, J and clone size, whereas the DNA furnished D and trimming. Of 200,000 or so clones in the sample, 82% were seen once. Germline CDR1 and CDR2: SGHTA and FQGTGA. This CDR3 comprises 17 residues. The ends lost 1 base at V and 0 bases at J; junction bases unmatched: 3. This receptor was taken from a human donor with acute or convalescent COVID-19. The donor label of this sample is uncertain. This chain connects TRBV7-3 to TRBJ2-2; 9 bases fit TRBD1. Sequenced material: peripheral blood. The chain's CDR3 is CASSLIQGAANTGELFF. CDR3 in DNA: TGTGCCAGCAGCTTAATACAGGGGGCGGCGAACACCGGGGAGCTGTTTTTT. Variable domain in full (rest from reference TRBV7-3 and TRBJ2-2): GAGVSQTPSNKVTEKGKYVELRCDPISGHTALYWYRQSLGQGPEFLIYFQGTGAADDSGLPNDRFFAVRPEGSVSTLKIQRTERGDSAVYLCASSLIQGAANTGELFFGEGSRLTVL.